This T cell receptor beta chain was sequenced in a study of STAT3 mutations in large granular lymphocyte leukemia. Overall study findings and caveats: In T-cell large granular lymphocyte leukemia, about half of patients showed multiple immunodominant subclonotypes. Sampling intervals varied between patients and samples. TCR clonotype switching after therapy occurred in about 35% of the 18 patients.

TCRbeta libraries averaged around 42,000 productive templates per sample. TCRdb keeps only in-frame clones here, not all; method: immunoSEQ multiplex PCR. This table has roughly 46,000 clones, 80% to 90% appearing once. A remark on this clone: Its target is not known.

V lost 11 bases to trimming and J lost 3 bases, with 14 bases between them. CDR3 length: 14 amino acids. The germline gives CDR1 ENHRY, CDR2 SYGVKD. This clonotype was obtained from a human donor with T large granular lymphocyte leukemia. Some clones in this sample may be carry-over from other donors' samples. The chain carries TRBV10-3 and TRBJ2-6; D tentatively fits TRBD1 or TRBD2 (5 bases each). Sequencing was carried out using PBMCs. The CDR3, as DNA: TGTGCCGTTCGCGAGGGGCGTGGGGCCAACGTCCTGACTTTC. It translates to CAVREGRGANVLTF.